This is a list of T cell receptor beta chains from one sample in a study of blood T cell repertoires in COVID-19. TCRdb's copy holds only in-frame clones and misses some; the assay was immunoSEQ multiplex PCR. The repertoire holds around 27,000 clones, about 94% seen once, with about 4% in the top ten. Sequencing input: peripheral blood. The receptor set was obtained from a human donor with active COVID-19. The donor label of this sample is uncertain. Each CDR3 is given with its conserved first and last residue. The D gene is left open where the match is weak. The size field is filled for only some rows; it gives once, few, many or a size class.

TRBJ1-6	.	TRBV6-5	medium-sized	CASTWGDNSPLHF	TGTGCCAGCACCTGGGGGGATAATTCACCCCTCCACTTT
TRBJ2-7	.	TRBV30	.	CAWSAPETGTEQYF	TGTGCCTGGAGTGCACCCGAGACAGGAACCGAGCAGTACTTC
TRBJ2-1	TRBD1	TRBV2	once	CASSEGQGQFF	TGTGCCAGCAGTGAGGGACAGGGGCAGTTCTTC
TRBJ2-3	TRBD2	TRBV25-1	once	CASRDSGGAGDTQYF	TGTGCCAGCAGGGATAGCGGGGGGGCCGGAGATACGCAGTATTTT
TRBJ2-7	.	TRBV20-1	.	CSARATYEQYF	TGCAGTGCTAGAGCCACTTATGAGCAGTACTTC
TRBJ2-7	.	TRBV5-8	.	CASSLSGMGEQYF	TGTGCCAGCAGCTTGTCGGGGATGGGCGAGCAGTACTTC
TRBJ1-3	TRBD1	TRBV28	once	CASSFADRDRVTGNTIYF	TGTGCCAGCAGTTTTGCGGATAGAGACAGGGTAACTGGAAACACCATATATTTT
TRBJ2-3	TRBD2	TRBV7-2	.	CASSLVPLAGGPNTDTQYF	TGTGCCAGCAGCTTAGTTCCTCTAGCGGGGGGGCCGAACACAGATACGCAGTATTTT
TRBJ2-2	.	TRBV19	.	CASSQTAEYTGELFF	TGTGCCAGTTCCCAAACGGCGGAATACACCGGGGAGCTGTTTTTT
TRBJ1-5	TRBD1	TRBV24-1	.	CATSDLRTRGRVGNQPQHF	TGTGCCACCAGTGATTTACGGACCAGGGGGCGGGTTGGCAATCAGCCCCAGCATTTT
TRBJ2-5	TRBD1	TRBV11-2	.	CASSQTGGYQETQYF	TGTGCCAGCAGCCAGACAGGGGGGTACCAAGAGACCCAGTACTTC
TRBJ2-2	TRBD2	TRBV5-1	.	CASRVAGETGELFF	TGCGCCAGCAGGGTAGCGGGAGAAACCGGGGAGCTGTTTTTT
TRBJ1-3	.	TRBV18	.	CASSPTKAGNTIYF	TGTGCCAGCTCACCAACAAAGGCCGGGAACACCATATATTTT
TRBJ2-3	TRBD2	TRBV19	.	CASSPGLVLDTQYF	TGTGCCAGTAGCCCCGGACTAGTTCTAGATACGCAGTATTTT
TRBJ2-4	.	TRBV29-1	.	CSVTNRVQYF	TGCAGCGTTACAAACAGGGTTCAGTACTTC
TRBJ2-5	.	TRBV19	.	CASSQIDSVETQYF	TGTGCCAGTAGCCAGATCGACAGCGTAGAGACCCAGTACTTC
TRBJ1-4	.	TRBV3-1/TRBV3-2	.	CASSSPDSNNEKLFF	TGTGCCAGCAGTTCACCGGACAGCAATAATGAAAAACTGTTTTTT
TRBJ2-1	TRBD2	TRBV29-1	.	CSVGVPLPGREGGEQFF	TGCAGCGTTGGGGTACCCCTCCCGGGCAGGGAGGGAGGGGAGCAGTTCTTC
TRBJ2-5	TRBD1	TRBV5-1	.	CASSHGTGGQETQYF	TGCGCCAGCAGCCATGGTACAGGGGGTCAAGAGACCCAGTACTTC
TRBJ2-7	.	TRBV6-2/TRBV6-3	.	CASSYLQGTEPYEQYF	TGTGCCAGCAGTTACCTACAGGGAACAGAGCCCTACGAGCAGTACTTC
TRBJ2-5	.	TRBV11-2	.	CASSKTISVRETQYF	TGTGCCAGCAGCAAAACTATAAGCGTCCGGGAGACCCAGTACTTC
TRBJ2-2	TRBD2	TRBV28	.	CASRRGGNTGELFF	TGTGCCAGCAGGCGGGGGGGTAACACCGGGGAGCTGTTTTTT
TRBJ2-5	.	TRBV5-4	.	CASSLQGQETQYF	TGTGCCAGCAGCTTGCAGGGCCAAGAGACCCAGTACTTC
TRBJ2-3	TRBD2	TRBV7-9	.	CASSYGLAGETDTQYF	TGTGCCAGCAGCTATGGACTAGCGGGAGAGACAGATACGCAGTATTTT
TRBJ2-2	TRBD1	TRBV12-5	.	CASGLGQGGAGELFF	TGTGCTAGTGGTTTGGGACAGGGCGGTGCCGGGGAGCTGTTTTTT
TRBJ2-5	TRBD2	TRBV6-5	.	CASSRGSPGGETQYF	TGTGCCAGCAGTCGCGGGTCACCGGGAGGGGAGACCCAGTACTTC
TRBJ2-1	.	TRBV12-3/TRBV12-4	.	CASSLQGYNEQFF	TGTGCCAGCAGTTTGCAGGGATACAATGAGCAGTTCTTC
TRBJ2-2	TRBD2	TRBV18	once	CASSLRGASGTTGELFF	TGTGCCAGCTCACTCCGGGGGGCTAGCGGGACCACCGGGGAGCTGTTTTTT
TRBJ2-7	TRBD2	TRBV29-1	.	CSVEDPWGRVDEQYF	TGCAGCGTTGAAGATCCATGGGGGAGGGTCGACGAGCAGTACTTC
TRBJ1-5	TRBD1	TRBV6-1	.	CASSVGQEGRNQPQHF	TGTGCCAGCAGTGTGGGACAGGAAGGTCGCAATCAGCCCCAGCATTTT
TRBJ1-1	.	TRBV12-3/TRBV12-4	.	CASSLIQNTEAFF	TGTGCCAGCAGTTTAATACAGAACACTGAAGCTTTCTTT
TRBJ1-2	.	TRBV3-1/TRBV3-2	.	CASSQGLQTNYGYTF	TGTGCCAGCAGCCAAGGGCTCCAAACTAACTATGGCTACACCTTC
TRBJ2-5	.	TRBV6-2/TRBV6-3	.	CASSYTPGQNRGSGETQYF	TGTGCCAGCAGTTACACCCCCGGACAGAATAGAGGGTCTGGAGAGACCCAGTACTTC
TRBJ1-1	.	TRBV6-5	.	CASSYRTTGNTEAFF	TGTGCCAGCAGTTACCGGACGACAGGGAACACTGAAGCTTTCTTT
TRBJ2-3	TRBD2	TRBV5-1	.	CASRQGTSGADTQYF	TGCGCCAGCAGGCAAGGGACTAGCGGAGCAGATACGCAGTATTTT
TRBJ2-1	.	TRBV10-2	.	CASRRTGYNEQFF	TGCGCCAGCAGGCGGACGGGGTACAATGAGCAGTTCTTC
TRBJ2-7	TRBD2	TRBV5-4	.	CASSLVSSGKYEQYF	TGTGCCAGCAGCTTGGTCTCTAGCGGGAAGTACGAGCAGTACTTC
TRBJ2-1	.	TRBV7-9	.	CASSSDRPSSYNEQFF	TGTGCCAGCAGCTCGGACAGACCGAGCTCCTACAATGAGCAGTTCTTC
TRBJ1-1	.	TRBV10-1	.	CARRRRLGYTEAFF	TGCGCCAGGAGACGCAGGCTTGGTTACACTGAAGCTTTCTTT
TRBJ1-5	TRBD1	TRBV19	.	CASSRQGAYGQPQHF	TGTGCCAGTAGTAGACAGGGGGCTTATGGTCAGCCCCAGCATTTT
TRBJ2-3	.	TRBV13	few	CASSISGLSDTQYF	TGTGCCAGCAGCATATCGGGGTTATCGGATACGCAGTATTTT
TRBJ2-1	.	TRBV6-1	.	CASSEFAADSYNEQFF	TGTGCCAGCAGTGAATTCGCGGCGGACTCTTACAATGAGCAGTTCTTC
TRBJ2-7	.	TRBV18	.	CASSPPDRSYEQYF	TGTGCCAGCTCACCACCTGACAGATCCTACGAGCAGTACTTC
TRBJ2-7	.	TRBV28	.	CASSYDSPVREQYF	TGTGCCAGCAGTTATGACAGCCCGGTACGGGAGCAGTACTTC
TRBJ1-4	.	TRBV18	once	CASSPPSGPREVKLFF	TGTGCCAGCTCACCACCGTCAGGTCCCAGGGAGGTAAAACTGTTTTTT
TRBJ2-3	.	TRBV5-1	.	CASRKTSTDTQYF	TGCGCCAGCCGAAAAACTAGCACAGATACGCAGTATTTT
TRBJ2-2	.	TRBV5-1	once	CASRGSGVNTGELFF	TGCGCCAGCAGGGGCAGCGGAGTGAACACCGGGGAGCTGTTTTTT